The source of this T cell receptor (beta chain) is a study of blood T cells in healthy people across ages. Findings and caveats of the study: Bulk PBMC profiling left naive and antigen-experienced comparisons inconclusive. TCR beta diversity per million T cells fell roughly linearly with age.

As regards this clonotype: Its target is not known.

This CDR3 spans 17 amino acids. Each donor was a healthy Caucasian individual from Russia, aged roughly 6 to 100. It was with a sample-barcoded 5' primer and a J-beta primer mix that a second PCR of roughly 7 to 12 cycles was run. All samples yielded 3 million or more CDR3-containing paired-end reads. TCRdb redid the calling of the 5' RACE reads with MiXCR, one entry per CDR3 protein. This sample carries around 1,100,000 distinct CDR3 sequences, 30% to 40% of them seen once, and the ten largest clones take over 10%. This rearrangement joins TRBV12-3 or TRBV12-4 to TRBJ2-7; 11 positions agree with TRBD2. The last part of the DNA fits TRBJ2-5 better; the J call may be wrong. The sequenced sample was blood. The clonotype comes from a man aged 18 to 29 in good health. CDR3: CASSPPMIAGGSKTQYF. The DNA of the CDR3 is TGTGCCAGCAGTCCACCTATGATAGCGGGGGGGTCTAAGACCCAGTACTTC.